This TCR beta chain was retrieved from a study of CD8+CD57+ T cells in acquired aplastic anemia. Genomic DNA templated the TCR beta VDJ and CDR3 profiling. TCRdb independently ran MiXCR on the reads; one entry per CDR3 protein. The table records 200,000 to 300,000 distinct CDR3 sequences, more than 45% of them present only once. Patients chosen for sequencing had CD8+CD57+ cells that had expanded, as shown by flow cytometry. The CDR3 is 14 amino acids. V dropped 4 bases and J dropped 9 bases, with 15 bases sitting between them. CDR1 is KGHDR, CDR2 SFDVKD, per germline. Sequenced sample: sorted CD4+, CD8+, or CD8+CD57+ T cells (not recorded which) from PBMCs. This TCR derives from a human donor with aplastic anemia. The rearrangement uses TRBV24-1 and TRBJ1-5; D remains ambiguous. The DNA for the CDR3 is TGTGCCACCAGTGAGGGAAGTGGATTCCGGCCCCAGCATTTT. It specifies CATSEGSGFRPQHF.